This is a list of T cell receptor beta chains from one sample in a study of post-analysis software for immune sequencing data. MiXCR, run by TCRdb on the PCR reads, gives a single entry per CDR3 protein. The sample holds hundreds of thousands of distinct CDR3 sequences, 30% to 40% seen once. The specimen was blood. The receptors derive from a girl aged 2-15 years with multiple sclerosis. Both conserved end residues are part of each CDR3. Each record gives: J gene, D gene, V gene, clone size, CDR3 protein, CDR3 DNA. The D gene is left open where the match is weak. Part of the rows lack a size; the others show once, few, many or a class for expanded clones.

j_gene: TRBJ1-1; d_gene: .; v_gene: TRBV7-9; abundance: few; CDR3aa: CASSLVWGSYTEAFF; CDR3nt: TGTGCCAGCAGCTTAGTTTGGGGGTCCTACACTGAAGCTTTCTTT
j_gene: TRBJ2-5; d_gene: .; v_gene: TRBV7-9; abundance: .; CDR3aa: CASSLAGDKRYF; CDR3nt: TGTGCCAGCAGCTTAGCAGGGGATAAGAGGTACTTC
j_gene: TRBJ1-2; d_gene: .; v_gene: TRBV20-1; abundance: .; CDR3aa: CSARGRASRGSGYGYTF; CDR3nt: TGCAGTGCTAGGGGGAGAGCGTCGAGGGGGTCAGGCTATGGCTACACCTTC
j_gene: TRBJ1-1; d_gene: .; v_gene: TRBV2; abundance: .; CDR3aa: CASGGRNTEAFF; CDR3nt: TGTGCCAGCGGCGGAAGGAACACTGAAGCTTTCTTT
j_gene: TRBJ1-2; d_gene: .; v_gene: TRBV12-3/TRBV12-4; abundance: once; CDR3aa: CASSLSVPRGYGYTF; CDR3nt: TGTGCCAGCAGTTTAAGTGTCCCCAGGGGCTATGGCTACACCTTC
j_gene: TRBJ2-7; d_gene: .; v_gene: TRBV4-1; abundance: few; CDR3aa: CASSPTPLNLYEQYF; CDR3nt: TGCGCCAGCAGCCCCACACCCTTAAACCTCTACGAGCAGTACTTC
j_gene: TRBJ2-7; d_gene: TRBD2; v_gene: TRBV5-1; abundance: .; CDR3aa: CASSYVPLGLAGTYEQYF; CDR3nt: TGCGCCAGCAGCTACGTTCCCCTTGGACTAGCGGGGACATACGAGCAGTACTTC
j_gene: TRBJ2-7; d_gene: .; v_gene: TRBV6-6; abundance: .; CDR3aa: CASRLAGGGSSEQYF; CDR3nt: TGTGCCAGCAGACTAGCAGGAGGGGGGAGTTCCGAGCAGTACTTC
j_gene: TRBJ2-7; d_gene: .; v_gene: TRBV5-1; abundance: .; CDR3aa: CASSLGLGAGYEQYF; CDR3nt: TGCGCCAGCAGCCTTGGGCTAGGGGCGGGCTACGAGCAGTACTTC
j_gene: TRBJ2-1; d_gene: .; v_gene: TRBV25-1; abundance: .; CDR3aa: CASSAGLTRTYNEQFF; CDR3nt: TGTGCCAGCAGTGCCGGGCTCACAAGGACCTACAATGAGCAGTTCTTC
j_gene: TRBJ1-5; d_gene: .; v_gene: TRBV29-1; abundance: .; CDR3aa: CSVSWGARSNQPQHF; CDR3nt: TGCAGCGTTTCATGGGGGGCCCGAAGCAATCAGCCCCAGCATTTT
j_gene: TRBJ2-7; d_gene: .; v_gene: TRBV9; abundance: .; CDR3aa: CASSVGKGSSYEQYF; CDR3nt: TGTGCCAGCAGCGTAGGGAAAGGTAGTTCTTACGAGCAGTACTTC
j_gene: TRBJ1-6; d_gene: .; v_gene: TRBV15; abundance: few; CDR3aa: CATSRAMGSPLHF; CDR3nt: TGTGCCACCAGCAGAGCGATGGGTTCACCCCTCCACTTT
j_gene: TRBJ1-2; d_gene: .; v_gene: TRBV5-6; abundance: .; CDR3aa: CASSWGLEGHTF; CDR3nt: TGTGCCAGCAGCTGGGGGTTAGAGGGCCACACCTTC
j_gene: TRBJ2-7; d_gene: TRBD2; v_gene: TRBV25-1; abundance: few; CDR3aa: CASSGRLAGASYEQYF; CDR3nt: TGTGCCAGCAGTGGCCGACTAGCGGGCGCATCCTACGAGCAGTACTTC
j_gene: TRBJ2-7; d_gene: .; v_gene: TRBV7-2; abundance: .; CDR3aa: CASSPQQVAAGEQYF; CDR3nt: TGTGCCAGCAGTCCCCAGCAGGTGGCGGCGGGCGAGCAGTACTTC
j_gene: TRBJ1-6; d_gene: TRBD1; v_gene: TRBV6-5; abundance: .; CDR3aa: CASSYYRGAPLHF; CDR3nt: TGTGCCAGCAGTTACTACAGGGGAGCACCCCTCCACTTT
j_gene: TRBJ2-4; d_gene: .; v_gene: TRBV12-5; abundance: .; CDR3aa: CASGPTGTGPKNIQYF; CDR3nt: TGTGCTAGTGGTCCTACAGGGACTGGACCCAAAAACATTCAGTACTTC
j_gene: TRBJ2-1; d_gene: .; v_gene: TRBV28; abundance: .; CDR3aa: CASSPRDFYNEQFF; CDR3nt: TGTGCCAGCAGTCCCCGGGATTTTTACAATGAGCAGTTCTTC